The entry that follows covers one T cell receptor (beta chain) sequence. The age range of participants was 18 to 89 years, with residence in 20 to 25 US areas. Participant reports of clinical history set cohort assignment. Germline V CDR1 and CDR2: SEHNR, FQNEAQ (reference sequence). Trimming took 0 bases from V and 7 from J; bases not matched to a gene: 5. The CDR3 contains 16 residues. The sample comes from a study of blood T cell repertoires in COVID-19. About the study: Some COVID-19 samples were acute and others convalescent; all came from the United States, Italy and Spain.

How the authors handled the data: For nucleated cells, counts were estimated from reference gene primer amplification. Only in-frame clones appear in the TCRdb table, and some are missing; sequencing was by immunoSEQ multiplex PCR. For V, J and clone size, that table is used; D and trimming come from the DNA. Of about 180,000 clones in the sample, 60% to 80% were seen once. The chain links TRBV7-9 to TRBJ1-6; 8 positions agree with TRBD1. The sample was PBMCs or T cells enriched from blood (not recorded which). This sequence originates from a man between 60 and 75 years old who had been exposed to COVID-19. The CDR3 region has the DNA TGTGCCAGCAGCTTAGCGTCCGGGACAGGCAATTCACCCCTCCACTTT. It is translated as CASSLASGTGNSPLHF.